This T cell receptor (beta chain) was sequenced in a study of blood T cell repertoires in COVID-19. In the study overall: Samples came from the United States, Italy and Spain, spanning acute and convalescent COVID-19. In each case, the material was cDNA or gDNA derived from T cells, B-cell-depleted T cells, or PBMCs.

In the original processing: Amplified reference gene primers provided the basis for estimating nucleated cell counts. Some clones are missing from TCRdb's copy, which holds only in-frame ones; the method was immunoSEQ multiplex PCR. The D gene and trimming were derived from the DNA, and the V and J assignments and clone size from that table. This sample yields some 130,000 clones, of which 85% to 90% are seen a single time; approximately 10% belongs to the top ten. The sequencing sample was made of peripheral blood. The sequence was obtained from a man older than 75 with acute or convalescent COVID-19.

CDR3 DNA: TGCGCCAGCAGTTCAGGACAGGGTAGCTCCTACGAGCAGTACTTC. Translated, it gives CASSSGQGSSYEQYF. The chain joins TRBV5-1 to TRBJ2-7, with TRBD1 matching 8 bases. Looked up from germline, CDR1 is SGHRS and CDR2 is YFSETQ. There are 15 residues in the CDR3. The J segment lost 0 bases and the V segment lost 5 bases, leaving 7 bases of the junction unmatched.